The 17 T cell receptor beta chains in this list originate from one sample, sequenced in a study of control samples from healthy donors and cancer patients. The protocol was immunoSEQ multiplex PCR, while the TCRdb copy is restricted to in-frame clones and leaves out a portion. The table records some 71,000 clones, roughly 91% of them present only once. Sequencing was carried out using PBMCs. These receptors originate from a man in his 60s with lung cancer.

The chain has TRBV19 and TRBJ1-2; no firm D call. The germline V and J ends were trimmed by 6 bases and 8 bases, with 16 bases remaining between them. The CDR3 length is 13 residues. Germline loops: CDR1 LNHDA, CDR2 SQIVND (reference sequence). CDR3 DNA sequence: TGTGCCAGTAGGACCCAGGAAGTGGAGGGCTACACCTTC. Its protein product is CASRTQEVEGYTF.

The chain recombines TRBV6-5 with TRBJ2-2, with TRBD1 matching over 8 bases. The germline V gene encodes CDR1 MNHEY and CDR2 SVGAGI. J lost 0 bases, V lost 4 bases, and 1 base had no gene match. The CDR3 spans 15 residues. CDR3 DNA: TGTGCCAGCAGTTGGGGACAGGCGAACACCGGGGAGCTGTTTTTT. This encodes CASSWGQANTGELFF.

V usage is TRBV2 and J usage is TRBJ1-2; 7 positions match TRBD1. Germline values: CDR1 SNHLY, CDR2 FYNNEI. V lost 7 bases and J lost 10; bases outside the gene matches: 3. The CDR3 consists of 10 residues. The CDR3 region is CASTDRDYTF. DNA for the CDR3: TGTGCCAGCACTGACAGGGACTACACCTTC. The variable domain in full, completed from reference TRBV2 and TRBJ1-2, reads EPEVTQTPSHQVTQMGQEVILRCVPISNHLYFYWYRQILGQKVEFLVSFYNNEISEKSEIFDDQFSVERPDGSNFTLKIRSTKLEDSAMYFCASTDRDYTFGSGTRLTVV.

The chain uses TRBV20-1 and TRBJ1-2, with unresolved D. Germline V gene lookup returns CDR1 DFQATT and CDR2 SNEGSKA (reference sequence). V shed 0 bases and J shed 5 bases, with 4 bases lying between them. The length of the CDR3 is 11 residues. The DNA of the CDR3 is TGCAGTGCTAGAGAGTTGTATGGCTACACCTTC. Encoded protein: CSARELYGYTF.

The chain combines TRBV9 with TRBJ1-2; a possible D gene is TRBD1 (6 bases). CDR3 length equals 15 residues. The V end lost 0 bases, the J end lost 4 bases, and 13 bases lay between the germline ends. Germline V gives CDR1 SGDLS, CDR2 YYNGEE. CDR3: CASSVGPGVGYGYTF. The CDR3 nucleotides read TGTGCCAGCAGCGTAGGTCCAGGGGTAGGCTATGGCTACACCTTC.

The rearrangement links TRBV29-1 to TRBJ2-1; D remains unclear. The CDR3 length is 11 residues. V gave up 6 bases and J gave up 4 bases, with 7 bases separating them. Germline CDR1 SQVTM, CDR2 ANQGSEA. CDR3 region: CSVRIYNEQFF. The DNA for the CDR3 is TGCAGCGTCCGTATATACAATGAGCAGTTCTTC.

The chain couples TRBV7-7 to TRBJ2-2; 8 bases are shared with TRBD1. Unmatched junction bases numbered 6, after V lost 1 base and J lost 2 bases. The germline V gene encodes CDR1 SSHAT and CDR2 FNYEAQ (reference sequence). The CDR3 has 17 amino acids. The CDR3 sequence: CASSLGGQGINTGELFF. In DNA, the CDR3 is TGTGCCAGCAGCTTAGGCGGACAGGGCATCAACACCGGGGAGCTGTTTTTT.

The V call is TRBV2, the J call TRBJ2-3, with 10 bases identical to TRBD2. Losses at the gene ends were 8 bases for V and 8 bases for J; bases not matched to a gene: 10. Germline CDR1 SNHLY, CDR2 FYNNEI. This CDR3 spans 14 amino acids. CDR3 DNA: TGTGCCAGCCAGGAAGCGGGGGGGCCGGGTACGCAGTATTTT. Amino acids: CASQEAGGPGTQYF.

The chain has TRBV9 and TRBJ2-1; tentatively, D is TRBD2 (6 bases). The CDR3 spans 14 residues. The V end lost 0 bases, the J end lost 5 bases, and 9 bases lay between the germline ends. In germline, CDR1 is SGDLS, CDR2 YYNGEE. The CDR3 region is CASSVGRGNNEQFF. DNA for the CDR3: TGTGCCAGCAGCGTAGGGCGGGGAAACAATGAGCAGTTCTTC.

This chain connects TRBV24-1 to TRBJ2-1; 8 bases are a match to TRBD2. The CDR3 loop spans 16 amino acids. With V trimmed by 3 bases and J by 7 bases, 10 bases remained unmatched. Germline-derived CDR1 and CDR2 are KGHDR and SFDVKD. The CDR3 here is CATSDRPTGGRNEQFF. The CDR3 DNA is TGTGCCACCAGTGATAGACCAACGGGGGGGAGAAATGAGCAGTTCTTC.

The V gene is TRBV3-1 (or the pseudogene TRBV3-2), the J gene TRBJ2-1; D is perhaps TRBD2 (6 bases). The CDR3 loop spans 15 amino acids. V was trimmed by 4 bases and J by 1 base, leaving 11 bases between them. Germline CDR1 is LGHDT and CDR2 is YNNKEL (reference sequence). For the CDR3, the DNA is TGTGCCAGCAGCCCCCGTGGGGGGTCCTACAATGAGCAGTTCTTC. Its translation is CASSPRGGSYNEQFF.

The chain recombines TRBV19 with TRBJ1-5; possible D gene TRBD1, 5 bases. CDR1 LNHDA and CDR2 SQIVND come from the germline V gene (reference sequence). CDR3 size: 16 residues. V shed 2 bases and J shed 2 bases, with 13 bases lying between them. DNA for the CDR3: TGTGCCAGTAGTATACGTGGGGGGGTGGGCAATCAGCCCCAGCATTTT. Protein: CASSIRGGVGNQPQHF.

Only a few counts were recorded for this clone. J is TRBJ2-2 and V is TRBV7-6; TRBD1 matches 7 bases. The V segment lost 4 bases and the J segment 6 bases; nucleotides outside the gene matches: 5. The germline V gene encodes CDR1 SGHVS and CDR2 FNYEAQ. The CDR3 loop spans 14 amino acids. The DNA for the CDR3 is TGTGCCAGCAGCTCTCGACAGGGCTCCGGGGAGCTGTTTTTT. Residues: CASSSRQGSGELFF.

CDR3 coding DNA: TGTGCCAGCAGCTTAGCAGGGGGCGTCTACGAGCAGTACGTC. This translates into CASSLAGGVYEQYV. This sequence joins TRBV13 and TRBJ2-7; 8 nucleotides align to TRBD1. The germline gives CDR1 PRHDT, CDR2 FYEKMQ (reference sequence). V lost 1 base and J lost 3; bases outside the gene matches: 2. The CDR3 loop spans 14 amino acids.

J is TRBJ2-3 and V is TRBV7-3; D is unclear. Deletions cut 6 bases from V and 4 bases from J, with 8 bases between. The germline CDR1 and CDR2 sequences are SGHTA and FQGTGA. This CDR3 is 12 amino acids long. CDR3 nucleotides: TGTGCCAGCAGAGGAGTCTCAGATACGCAGTATTTT. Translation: CASRGVSDTQYF.

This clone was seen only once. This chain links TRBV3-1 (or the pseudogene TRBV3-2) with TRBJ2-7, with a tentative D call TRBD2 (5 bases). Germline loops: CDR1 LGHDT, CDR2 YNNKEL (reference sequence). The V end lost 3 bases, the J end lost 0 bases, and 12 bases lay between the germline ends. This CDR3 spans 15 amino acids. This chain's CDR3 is CASSQLALSSYEQYF. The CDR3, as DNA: TGTGCCAGCAGCCAGCTAGCCTTAAGCTCCTACGAGCAGTACTTC.

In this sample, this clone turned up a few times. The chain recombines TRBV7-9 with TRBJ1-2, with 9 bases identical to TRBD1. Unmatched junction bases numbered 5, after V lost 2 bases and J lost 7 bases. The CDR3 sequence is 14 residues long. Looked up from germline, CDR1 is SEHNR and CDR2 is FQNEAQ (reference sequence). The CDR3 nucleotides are TGTGCCAGCAGCTTAAGACAGGGGGACTCTGGCTACACCTTC. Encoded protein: CASSLRQGDSGYTF.